The 18 T cell receptor beta chains below come from one sample, sequenced in a study of vaccination and CD4 T cells after COVID-19. The Oncomine TCR Beta short-read assay sequenced DNA from cultured CD4+ T cells. TCRdb used MiXCR to reprocess the PCR reads, holding one entry per CDR3 protein. The repertoire holds 11,000 to 15,000 distinct CDR3 sequences, with less than 75% as singletons. The treatment here: roughly ten-day PBMC culture with coronavirus spike peptide pools or control peptides (ViraFEST assay). No antigens are known for them. Source material: CD4+ T cells from blood, cultured in vitro. The receptor source for this set is a human donor who had recovered from COVID-19.

The V and J genes are TRBV6-1 and TRBJ2-7; D gene uncertain. Germline CDR1 MNHNS, CDR2 SASEGT. CDR3 length: 13 residues. Trimming cost V 2 bases and J 5 bases, with 10 bases left between them. CDR3 region: CASSEPRIHEQYF. DNA of the CDR3: TGTGCCAGCAGTGAACCGAGGATCCACGAGCAGTACTTC.

V gene TRBV9 combines with J gene TRBJ1-1; D gene unclear. With 3 bases removed from V and 1 base from J, the gap between germline ends came to 4 bases. The germline CDR1 and CDR2 sequences are SGDLS and YYNGEE. CDR3 length: 12 residues. CDR3 in DNA: TGTGCCAGCAGCGCCAGGAACACTGAAGCTTTCTTT. Translating gives CASSARNTEAFF. Together with reference TRBV9 and TRBJ1-1, the CDR3 gives the full variable domain: DSGVTQTPKHLITATGQRVTLRCSPRSGDLSVYWYQQSLDQGLQFLIQYYNGEERAKGNILERFSAQQFPDLHSELNLSSLELGDSALYFCASSARNTEAFFGQGTRLTVV.

This clonotype occurred a few times. V gene TRBV7-9 combines with J gene TRBJ2-3, with a weak D call TRBD2 (6 bases). The CDR3 spans 13 residues. V lost 7 bases to trimming and J lost 6 bases, with 14 bases between them. Per the germline V gene, CDR1 is SEHNR and CDR2 is FQNEAQ (reference sequence). The CDR3 protein is CASTPLGRDTQYF. The CDR3 coding sequence is TGTGCCAGCACCCCTTTAGGGAGGGATACGCAGTATTTT.

The chain combines TRBV7-9 with TRBJ2-7; possibly TRBD1 for D (6 bases). This CDR3 comprises 16 residues. Germline V gene sequence: CDR1 SEHNR, CDR2 FQNEAQ (reference sequence). Trimming took off 3 bases at V and 7 bases at J, with 22 bases between the two ends. The DNA of the CDR3 is TGTGCCAGCAGCTTGGAGATGGGGGCTGGCGAGAGGGAGCAGTACTTC. It translates to CASSLEMGAGEREQYF.

This clonotype was seen more than once but under ten times. The chain has TRBV30 and TRBJ1-5; D call uncertain. The ends were cut back, 4 bases at V and 4 bases at J, with 11 bases in the middle. This CDR3 has 13 residues. Germline loops: CDR1 GTSNPN, CDR2 SVGIG (reference sequence). The CDR3 region is CAWTPGINQPQHF. Here the CDR3 DNA reads TGTGCCTGGACACCGGGGATAAATCAGCCCCAGCATTTT.

The chain combines TRBV4-3 with TRBJ1-5, with a weak D call TRBD1 (5 bases). Germline CDR1 is LGHNA and CDR2 is YSLEER. This CDR3 comprises 15 residues. The V and J ends lost 5 bases and 4 bases respectively, with 15 bases between them. As DNA, the CDR3 is TGCGCCAGCAGCACCCGAAGGGGACCAAATCAGCCCCAGCATTTT. It translates to CASSTRRGPNQPQHF.

The chain joins TRBV9 to TRBJ2-1; the D is unclear. Germline loops: CDR1 SGDLS, CDR2 YYNGEE. The CDR3 covers 12 residues. Trimming pared 2 bases from V and 7 bases from J, leaving 7 bases between. The CDR3 is CASSVFENEQFF. The CDR3 DNA is TGTGCCAGCAGCGTTTTCGAGAATGAGCAGTTCTTC. The variable domain in full, completed from reference TRBV9 and TRBJ2-1, reads DSGVTQTPKHLITATGQRVTLRCSPRSGDLSVYWYQQSLDQGLQFLIQYYNGEERAKGNILERFSAQQFPDLHSELNLSSLELGDSALYFCASSVFENEQFFGPGTRLTVL.

In this sample, this clonotype turned up a few times. DNA for the CDR3: TGTGCCATCAGCCGGGAGACTTGGGCCCCCTACGAGCAGTACTTC. Amino acid sequence: CAISRETWAPYEQYF. The rearrangement uses TRBV10-3 and TRBJ2-7; tentatively, D is TRBD2 (6 bases). V gave up 6 bases and J gave up 2 bases, with 17 bases separating them. This CDR3 spans 15 amino acids. Germline V gene lookup returns CDR1 ENHRY and CDR2 SYGVKD.

V gene TRBV2 combines with J gene TRBJ1-1; 7 bases fit TRBD1. The CDR3 runs 11 residues. Germline lookup yields CDR1 SNHLY and CDR2 FYNNEI. The V gene end was trimmed by 6 bases and the J gene end by 7 bases; junction bases not matched to a gene: 2. The CDR3 sequence is CASRGDSEAFF. The CDR3 DNA reads TGTGCCAGCAGGGGGGACAGTGAAGCTTTCTTT.

The rearrangement links TRBV12-3 or TRBV12-4 to TRBJ2-5, with D maybe TRBD1 (6 bases). This CDR3 is built from 14 residues. V was shortened by 6 bases and J by 2 bases, with 13 bases between the two germline ends. CDR3 nucleotides: TGTGCCAGCAGGGATAGACAGGTTCAAGAGACCCAGTACTTC. Protein: CASRDRQVQETQYF.

The gene calls are TRBV6-2 or TRBV6-3 and TRBJ2-3; D remains unclear. The CDR3 is made up of 14 amino acids. Germline V lookup: CDR1 MNHEY, CDR2 SVGEGT. Trimming removed 2 bases from V and 4 bases from J, with 10 bases in between. Written as DNA, the CDR3 is TGTGCCAGCAGTTACATCCTTCCGTCAGATACGCAGTATTTT. It codes for CASSYILPSDTQYF.

The V call is TRBV24-1, the J call TRBJ1-2; D not resolved. The CDR3 spans 12 residues. From germline, CDR1 is KGHDR and CDR2 SFDVKD. The V end was cut by 2 bases, the J end by 4 bases, with 4 bases between. CDR3 coding DNA: TGTGCCACCAGTGATTCCCCCTATGGCTACACCTTC. Translating it yields CATSDSPYGYTF.

This chain uses TRBV20-1 with TRBJ2-4; D gene uncertain. Trimming cost V 4 bases and J 0 bases, with 10 bases left between them. The CDR3 loop spans 14 amino acids. Germline CDR1 DFQATT, CDR2 SNEGSKA (reference sequence). The CDR3 region is CSAIAPGAKNIQYF. The CDR3 nucleotides read TGCAGTGCTATTGCTCCAGGAGCCAAAAACATTCAGTACTTC.

The CDR3 DNA follows: TGTGCCAGCACCAAAAGAGGACAGCGCAATCCCGCTTTCTTT. It specifies CASTKRGQRNPAFF. The chain is built from TRBV6-1 and TRBJ1-1; TRBD1 is a possible D gene (6 bases). Per the germline V gene, CDR1 is MNHNS and CDR2 is SASEGT. Trimming stripped 7 bases from V and 11 bases from J, with 23 bases between. This CDR3 region has 14 residues.

The J gene is TRBJ2-1, the V gene TRBV7-2; 11 nucleotides match TRBD2. The germline CDR1 and CDR2 sequences are SGHTA and FQGNSA. V dropped 1 base and J dropped 1; count of bases not matched to a gene: 6. The CDR3 runs 18 residues. The DNA for the CDR3 is TGTGCCAGCAGCTTAGGAGGAACTAGCGGGAGTTCCTACAATGAGCAGTTCTTC. It is translated as CASSLGGTSGSSYNEQFF.

The chain carries TRBV7-9 and TRBJ1-2, with unresolved D. CDR1 and CDR2 (germline): SEHNR, FQNEAQ (reference sequence). The CDR3 length is 17 residues. Trimming took 3 bases from V and 1 from J, leaving 18 bases between them. CDR3 protein: CASSFGTETLYNYGYTF. The CDR3, as DNA: TGTGCCAGCAGCTTTGGAACGGAGACGTTGTATAACTATGGCTACACCTTC.

This chain's CDR3 is CASSTRRGPYEQYF. The CDR3 DNA is TGTGCCAGCAGTACCCGAAGGGGGCCCTACGAGCAGTACTTC. The genes are TRBV6-2 or TRBV6-3 and TRBJ2-7; TRBD1 matches 7 bases. The CDR3 extends over 14 amino acids. From germline, CDR1 is MNHEY and CDR2 SVGEGT. V dropped 5 bases and J dropped 2; count of bases not matched to a gene: 6.

V is TRBV20-1 and J is TRBJ2-3; D is ambiguous. The germline gives CDR1 DFQATT, CDR2 SNEGSKA (reference sequence). Deletions cut 6 bases from V and 0 bases from J, with 22 bases between. The CDR3 length is 17 residues. The CDR3 spells CSAREVGPVLSTDTQYF. The CDR3 DNA reads as TGCAGTGCACGTGAGGTTGGGCCGGTCCTAAGCACAGATACGCAGTATTTT.